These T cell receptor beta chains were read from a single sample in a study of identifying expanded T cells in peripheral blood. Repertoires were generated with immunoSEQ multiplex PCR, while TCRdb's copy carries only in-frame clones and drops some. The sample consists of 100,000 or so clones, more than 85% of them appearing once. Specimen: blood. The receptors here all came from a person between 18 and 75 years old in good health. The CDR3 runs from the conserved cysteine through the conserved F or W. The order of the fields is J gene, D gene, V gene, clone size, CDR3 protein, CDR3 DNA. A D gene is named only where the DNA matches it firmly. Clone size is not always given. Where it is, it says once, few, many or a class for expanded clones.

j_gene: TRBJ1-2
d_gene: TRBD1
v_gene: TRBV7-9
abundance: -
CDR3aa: CASSFGTGSYGYTF
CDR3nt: TGTGCCAGCAGCTTTGGGACAGGGAGTTATGGCTACACCTTC

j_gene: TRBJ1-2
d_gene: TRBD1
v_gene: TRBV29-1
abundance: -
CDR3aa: CSVGRDRVVSNYGYTF
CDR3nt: TGCAGCGTTGGCCGGGACAGGGTCGTTTCGAACTATGGCTACACCTTC

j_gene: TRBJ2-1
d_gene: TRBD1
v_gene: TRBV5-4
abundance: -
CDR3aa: CASSQPGQASDEQFF
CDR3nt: TGTGCCAGCAGCCAACCGGGACAGGCGTCCGATGAGCAGTTCTTC

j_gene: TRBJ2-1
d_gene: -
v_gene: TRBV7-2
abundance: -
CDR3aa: CASSVPGTWQFF
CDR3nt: TGTGCCAGCAGCGTACCCGGGACTTGGCAGTTCTTC

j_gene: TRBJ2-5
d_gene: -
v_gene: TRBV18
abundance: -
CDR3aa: CASSPLVDETQYF
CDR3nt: TGTGCCAGCTCACCACTAGTCGATGAGACCCAGTACTTC

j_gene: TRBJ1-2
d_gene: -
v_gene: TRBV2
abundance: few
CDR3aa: CASSETGNYGYTF
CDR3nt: TGTGCCAGTTCTGAAACAGGGAACTATGGCTACACCTTC

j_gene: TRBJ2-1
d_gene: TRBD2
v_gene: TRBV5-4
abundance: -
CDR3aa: CASSLKLAGGGNEQFF
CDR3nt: TGTGCCAGCAGCCTAAAGCTAGCGGGGGGTGGAAATGAGCAGTTCTTC

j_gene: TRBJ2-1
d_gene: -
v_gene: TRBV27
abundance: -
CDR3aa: CASSSGVLNEQFF
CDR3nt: TGTGCCAGCAGTTCCGGTGTACTCAATGAGCAGTTCTTC

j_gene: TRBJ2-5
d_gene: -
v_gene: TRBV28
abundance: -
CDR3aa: CASSLWGRLAQTQYF
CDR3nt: TGTGCCAGCAGTTTGTGGGGGAGGCTAGCGCAGACCCAGTACTTC

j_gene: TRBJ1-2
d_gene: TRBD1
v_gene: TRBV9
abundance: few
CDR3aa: CASSPSDRVEDGYTF
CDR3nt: TGTGCCAGCAGCCCGTCGGACAGGGTGGAAGATGGCTACACCTTC

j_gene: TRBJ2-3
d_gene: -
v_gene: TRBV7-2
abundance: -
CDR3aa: CASSLDSLTDTQYF
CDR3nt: TGTGCCAGCAGCTTAGACTCACTCACAGATACGCAGTATTTT

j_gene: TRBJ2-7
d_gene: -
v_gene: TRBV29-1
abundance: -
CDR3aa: CSVTLAYRSSYEQYF
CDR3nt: TGCAGCGTTACCCTAGCGTATAGGAGCTCCTACGAGCAGTACTTC

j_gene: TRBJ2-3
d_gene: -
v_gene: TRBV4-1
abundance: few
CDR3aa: CASSQDPQGRYGNTQYF
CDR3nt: TGCGCCAGCAGCCAAGATCCTCAGGGGCGCTATGGTAATACGCAGTATTTT

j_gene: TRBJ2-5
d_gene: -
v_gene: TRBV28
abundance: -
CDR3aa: CASSFRVVGSAQYF
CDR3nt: TGTGCCAGCAGTTTTCGGGTAGTAGGGTCGGCCCAGTACTTC

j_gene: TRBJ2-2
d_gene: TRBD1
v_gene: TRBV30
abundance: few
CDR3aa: CAWSRGTGGAGELFF
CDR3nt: TGTGCCTGGAGCCGAGGGACAGGGGGGGCCGGGGAGCTGTTTTTT

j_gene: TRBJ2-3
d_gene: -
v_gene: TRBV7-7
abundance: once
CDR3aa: CASSLSSTDTQYF
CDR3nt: TGTGCCAGCAGCTTATCCTCAACAGATACGCAGTATTTT

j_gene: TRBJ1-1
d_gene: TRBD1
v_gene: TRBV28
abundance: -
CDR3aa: CASTEMDRGGTEAFF
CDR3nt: TGTGCCAGCACTGAAATGGACAGGGGAGGAACTGAAGCTTTCTTT

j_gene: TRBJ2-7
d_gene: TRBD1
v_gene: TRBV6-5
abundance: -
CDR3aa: CASSWRTGSSYEQYF
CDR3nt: TGTGCCAGCAGTTGGAGGACAGGGAGCTCCTACGAGCAGTACTTC

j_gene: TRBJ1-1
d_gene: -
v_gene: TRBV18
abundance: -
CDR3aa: CASSPQGTEAFF
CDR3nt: TGTGCCAGCTCACCACAGGGCACTGAAGCTTTCTTT

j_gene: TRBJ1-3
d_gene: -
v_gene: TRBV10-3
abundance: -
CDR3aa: CAISGGPISGNTIYF
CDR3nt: TGTGCCATCAGTGGGGGCCCGATCTCTGGAAACACCATATATTTT

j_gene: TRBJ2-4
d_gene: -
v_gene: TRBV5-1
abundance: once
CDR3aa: CASSLAGQDIQYF
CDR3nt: TGCGCCAGCAGCTTGGCCGGGCAGGACATTCAGTACTTC

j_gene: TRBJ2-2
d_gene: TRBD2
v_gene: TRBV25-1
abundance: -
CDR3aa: CASSIAGGTGELFF
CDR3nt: TGTGCCAGCAGCATAGCGGGGGGGACCGGGGAGCTGTTTTTT

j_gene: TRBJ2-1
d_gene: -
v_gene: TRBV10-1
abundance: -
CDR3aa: CASSRGPEQFF
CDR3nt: TGCGCCAGCAGTCGAGGACCCGAGCAGTTCTTC

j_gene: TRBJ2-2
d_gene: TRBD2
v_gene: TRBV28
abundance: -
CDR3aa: CASSSIWGGTGELFF
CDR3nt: TGTGCCAGCAGTTCGATATGGGGAGGGACCGGGGAGCTGTTTTTT

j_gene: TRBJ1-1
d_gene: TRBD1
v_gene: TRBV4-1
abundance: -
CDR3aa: CASSQPTGVEAFF
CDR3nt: TGCGCCAGCAGCCAACCTACAGGGGTTGAAGCTTTCTTT

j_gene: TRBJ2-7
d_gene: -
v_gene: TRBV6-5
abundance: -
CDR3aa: CASSPRETAYEQYF
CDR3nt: TGTGCCAGCAGTCCCAGGGAAACCGCCTACGAGCAGTACTTC

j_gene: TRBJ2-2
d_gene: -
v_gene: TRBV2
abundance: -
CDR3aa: CASSGPSNTGELFF
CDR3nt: TGTGCCAGCAGCGGACCGTCGAACACCGGGGAGCTGTTTTTT

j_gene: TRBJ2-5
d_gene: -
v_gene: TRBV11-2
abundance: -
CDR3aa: CASSLEETQYF
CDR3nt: TGTGCCAGCAGCTTAGAAGAGACCCAGTACTTC

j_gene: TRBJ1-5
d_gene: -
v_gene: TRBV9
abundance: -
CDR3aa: CASSPSGEGDQPQHF
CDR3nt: TGTGCCAGCAGCCCCTCGGGCGAGGGGGATCAGCCCCAGCATTTT